These 14 T cell receptor beta chains originate from one sample sequenced in a study of T-cell reconstitution after alpha-beta-depleted transplantation in children. Preparing the TCRbeta library involved the use of unique molecular identifiers. From the PCR reads, TCRdb called clonotypes with MiXCR, one entry per CDR3 protein. The top ten hold 0.79% of the sample, which has roughly 670,000 distinct CDR3 sequences, around 13% seen once. The material was PBMCs, obtained before TCRalphabeta/CD19-depleted stem cell transplant. These receptors were collected from a girl aged 2-10 years with congenital amegakaryocytic thrombocytopenia, due to receive a stem cell transplant.

Ten or more counts support this clonotype. The chain employs TRBV12-3 or TRBV12-4 and TRBJ2-2, with D unclear. V lost 3 bases to trimming and J lost 6 bases, with 11 bases between them. This CDR3 has 14 amino acids. In nucleotides, the CDR3 is TGTGCCAGCAGTTTCGCCCACTTAGCCGGGGAGCTGTTTTTT. This encodes CASSFAHLAGELFF.

Of note for this clonotype: A much bigger clone sits one base away, suggesting this may be a read error. The rearrangement joins TRBV28 to TRBJ2-3; TRBD2 agrees at 9 bases. The CDR3 consists of 17 residues. The V gene's germline CDR1 is MDHEN and CDR2 SYDVKM. V shed 0 bases and J 2 bases; nucleotides not matched to a gene: 6. As DNA, the CDR3 is TGTGCCAGCAGTTTATGTGCTAGCGGGGACCACACAGATACGCAGTATTTT. This encodes CASSLCASGDHTDTQYF.

This clonotype was counted at least ten times. This rearrangement joins TRBV20-1 to TRBJ2-1; 8 nucleotides agree with TRBD2. Losses at the gene ends were 1 base for V and 5 bases for J; bases not matched to a gene: 4. Germline CDR1 DFQATT, CDR2 SNEGSKA (reference sequence). This CDR3 has 14 residues. CDR3 loop: CSARGLAHHNEQFF. DNA of the CDR3: TGCAGTGCTAGAGGACTAGCGCATCACAATGAGCAGTTCTTC.

This clonotype was observed a handful of times. The chain joins TRBV9 to TRBJ1-1, with D tentatively TRBD1 (5 bases). V was pared by 3 bases and J by 1 base, with 10 bases between. CDR3 length equals 14 residues. Germline V gene sequence: CDR1 SGDLS, CDR2 YYNGEE. The CDR3 bases are TGTGCCAGCAGCGCCCTGGGGACGAACACTGAAGCTTTCTTT. It codes for CASSALGTNTEAFF.

This clonotype was seen repeatedly, ten times or more. This chain joins TRBV5-1 and TRBJ2-1; tentatively, D is TRBD1 (6 bases). Germline loops: CDR1 SGHRS, CDR2 YFSETQ. There are 15 residues in the CDR3. Trimming took 4 bases from V and 0 from J, leaving 11 bases between them. In nucleotides, the CDR3 is TGCGCCAGCAGCCCCGACAGGTTCTCCTACAATGAGCAGTTCTTC. It yields the protein CASSPDRFSYNEQFF. Together with reference TRBV5-1 and TRBJ2-1, the CDR3 gives the full variable domain: KAGVTQTPRYLIKTRGQQVTLSCSPISGHRSVSWYQQTPGQGLQFLFEYFSETQRNKGNFPGRFSGRQFSNSRSEMNVSTLELGDSALYLCASSPDRFSYNEQFFGPGTRLTVL.

This clonotype was detected a few times. The chain couples TRBV20-1 to TRBJ2-7; 7 nucleotides align to TRBD2. CDR1 DFQATT and CDR2 SNEGSKA come from the germline V gene (reference sequence). CDR3 length: 15 amino acids. V lost 0 bases, J lost 3 bases, and 8 bases stayed unmatched. The CDR3: CSARDTREGDYEQYF. The CDR3 nucleotides read TGCAGTGCTAGAGATACGAGGGAGGGTGACTACGAGCAGTACTTC.

The chain couples TRBV3-1 to TRBJ2-7; 7 positions match TRBD2. There are 14 residues in the CDR3. Germline V gene data show CDR1 as LGHDT and CDR2 as YNNKEL (reference sequence). With V trimmed by 4 bases and J by 3 bases, 6 bases remained unmatched. The CDR3 DNA is TGTGCCAGCAGCCCTACCGGGGGGATCTACGAGCAGTACTTC. This gives the protein CASSPTGGIYEQYF.

This clonotype was counted ten times or more. The chain has TRBV20-1 and TRBJ2-1, with 11 positions matching TRBD2. The CDR3 contains 15 residues. Germline loops: CDR1 DFQATT, CDR2 SNEGSKA (reference sequence). The V segment lost 5 bases and the J segment 5 bases; nucleotides outside the gene matches: 8. CDR3 nucleotides: TGCAGTGCTCCCCGACTAGCGGGGAACAACAATGAGCAGTTCTTC. Amino acid sequence: CSAPRLAGNNNEQFF.

This clonotype has at least ten counts. At one end, the junction sequence differs from germline, possibly due to a read error. The rearrangement links TRBV29-1 to TRBJ2-2; the D call may be TRBD1 or TRBD2 (5 bases each). Germline values: CDR1 SQVTM, CDR2 ANQGSEA. The CDR3 length is 12 residues. The CDR3 nucleotides read TGTGGGGCCAGAGGGGCCACCGGGGAGCTGTTTTTT. This encodes CGARGATGELFF.

Many counts were recorded for this clonotype. CDR3 amino acids: CSATVRPGTSNYGYTF. DNA of the CDR3: TGCAGTGCTACCGTCCGTCCCGGGACATCTAACTATGGCTACACCTTC. This rearrangement joins TRBV20-1 to TRBJ1-2; possible D gene TRBD1, 6 bases. Looked up from germline, CDR1 is DFQATT and CDR2 is SNEGSKA (reference sequence). V lost 4 bases and J 0 bases, leaving 18 bases between the germline ends. CDR3 size: 16 residues.

This clonotype was seen repeatedly, ten times or more. This chain links TRBV29-1 with TRBJ1-1; D perhaps matches TRBD1 (5 bases). Germline V CDR1 and CDR2: SQVTM, ANQGSEA. Trimming stripped 7 bases from V and 7 bases from J, with 28 bases between. The CDR3 sequence is 16 residues long. CDR3 in amino acids: CSAGGGVGADRNEAFF. In DNA, the CDR3 is TGCAGCGCAGGTGGGGGGGTTGGGGCAGACAGAAATGAAGCTTTCTTT.

This clonotype was recorded a few times. The V call is TRBV29-1, the J call TRBJ2-2, with 10 bases identical to TRBD2. In germline, CDR1 is SQVTM, CDR2 ANQGSEA. This CDR3 spans 16 amino acids. Trimming removed 1 base from V and 3 bases from J; junction bases left unmatched: 5. The chain's CDR3 is CSVEVPSGSYTGELFF. The CDR3 DNA sequence: TGCAGCGTTGAAGTTCCTAGCGGGAGCTACACCGGGGAGCTGTTTTTT.

This clonotype was seen repeatedly, ten times or more. The V and J genes are TRBV29-1 and TRBJ1-1; D uncertain. Germline assignment: CDR1 SQVTM and CDR2 ANQGSEA. CDR3 length equals 10 residues. Trimming pared 4 bases from V and 1 base from J, leaving 1 base between. This CDR3 is CSVGNTEAFF. The DNA for the CDR3 is TGCAGCGTTGGGAACACTGAAGCTTTCTTT.

V is TRBV20-1 and J is TRBJ2-2, with 11 bases lining up with TRBD1. The J segment lost 7 bases and the V segment lost 0 bases, leaving 13 bases of the junction unmatched. Germline CDR1 DFQATT, CDR2 SNEGSKA (reference sequence). This CDR3 comprises 18 residues. The CDR3 loop reads CSARDHYGTGGFNGELFF. In DNA, the CDR3 is TGCAGTGCTAGAGATCACTACGGGACAGGGGGTTTTAACGGGGAGCTGTTTTTT.